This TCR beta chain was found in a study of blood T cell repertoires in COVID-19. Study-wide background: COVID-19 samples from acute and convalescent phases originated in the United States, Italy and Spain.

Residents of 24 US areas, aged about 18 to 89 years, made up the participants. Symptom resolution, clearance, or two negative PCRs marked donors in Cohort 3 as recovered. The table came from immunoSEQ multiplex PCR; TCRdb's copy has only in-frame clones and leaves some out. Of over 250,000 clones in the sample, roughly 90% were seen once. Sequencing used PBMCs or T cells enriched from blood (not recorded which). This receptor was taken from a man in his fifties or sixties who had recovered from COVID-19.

As DNA, the CDR3 is TGTGCCAGCAGTCCGGGACAGGGGTTGTATCAGCCCCAGCATTTT. This sequence encodes CASSPGQGLYQPQHF. This chain connects TRBV27 to TRBJ1-5; the match to TRBD1 covers 10 bases. Germline V gene data show CDR1 as MNHEY and CDR2 as SMNVEV (reference sequence). CDR3 length: 15 residues. V was clipped by 5 bases and J by 5 bases; unmatched bases: 6.